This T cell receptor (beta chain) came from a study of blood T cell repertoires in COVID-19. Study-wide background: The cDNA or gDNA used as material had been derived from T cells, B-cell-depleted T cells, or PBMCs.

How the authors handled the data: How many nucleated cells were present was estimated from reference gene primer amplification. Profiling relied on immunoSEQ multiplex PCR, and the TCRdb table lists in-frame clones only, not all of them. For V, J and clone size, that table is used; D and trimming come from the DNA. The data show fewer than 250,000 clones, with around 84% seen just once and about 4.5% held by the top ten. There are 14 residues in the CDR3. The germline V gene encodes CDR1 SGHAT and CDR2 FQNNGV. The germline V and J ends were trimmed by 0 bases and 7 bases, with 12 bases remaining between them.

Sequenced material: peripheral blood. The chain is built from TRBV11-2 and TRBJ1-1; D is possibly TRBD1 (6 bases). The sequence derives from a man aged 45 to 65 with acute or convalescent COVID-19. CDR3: CASSLDWGRGEAFF. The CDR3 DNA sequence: TGTGCCAGCAGCTTAGATTGGGGGCGAGGTGAAGCTTTCTTT.